What follows are 5 T cell receptor beta chains derived from one specimen sequenced in a study of T cells after yellow fever vaccination. TCRdb analysed the 5' RACE reads with MiXCR anew, one entry per CDR3 protein. The sample lists roughly 50,000 distinct CDR3 sequences, about 7.4% occurring once. Specimen: CD8+ T cells sorted from PBMCs, collected roughly 14 days after the first yellow fever vaccination. These receptors originate from a man aged 18 to 35 who received the YFV17D yellow fever vaccine.

This clonotype occurred many times. The rearrangement joins TRBV27 to TRBJ1-1; possibly TRBD1 for D (5 bases). Germline lookup yields CDR1 MNHEY and CDR2 SMNVEV (reference sequence). The CDR3 totals 14 residues. V was cut by 6 bases and J by 1 base, with 12 bases left in between. As DNA, the CDR3 is TGTGCCAGCAGCTTGGTGGGGGGGAACACTGAAGCTTTCTTT. Encoded protein: CASSLVGGNTEAFF.

Many counts were recorded for this clonotype. This chain joins TRBV12-3 or TRBV12-4 and TRBJ1-2, with TRBD1 matching over 12 bases. The CDR3 contains 13 residues. The J segment lost 8 bases and the V segment lost 5 bases, leaving 3 bases of the junction unmatched. CDR3 sequence: CASSGTGGGGYTF. For the CDR3, the DNA is TGTGCCAGCAGTGGGACAGGGGGCGGGGGCTACACCTTC.

The sample holds many counts of this clonotype. V usage is TRBV6-1 and J usage is TRBJ2-5, with TRBD1 matching 8 bases. The germline CDR1 and CDR2 sequences are MNHNS and SASEGT. The CDR3 is 15 residues long. V lost 4 bases and J lost 1; bases outside the gene matches: 5. CDR3 bases: TGTGCCAGCAGTGCTTACACAGGGGGCCAAGAGACCCAGTACTTC. Its protein product is CASSAYTGGQETQYF.

In this sample, this clonotype turned up many times. This rearrangement joins TRBV7-9 to TRBJ2-7, with a tentative D call TRBD2 (6 bases). This CDR3 contains 12 residues. Looked up from germline, CDR1 is SEHNR and CDR2 is FQNEAQ (reference sequence). V dropped 8 bases and J dropped 5 bases, with 13 bases sitting between them. For the CDR3, the DNA is TGTGCCAGCCGAAGCGCGGGGCACGAGCAGTACTTC. It specifies CASRSAGHEQYF.

This clonotype was counted at least ten times. V gene TRBV4-1 combines with J gene TRBJ2-1; D call uncertain. CDR3 length: 12 residues. In germline, CDR1 is MGHRA, CDR2 YSYEKL. Trimming stripped 3 bases from V and 4 bases from J, with 4 bases between. The CDR3, as DNA: TGCGCCAGCAGCCATAGATACAATGAGCAGTTCTTC. Encoded protein: CASSHRYNEQFF.